This TCR beta chain was identified in a study of CD8+ T cells in alopecia areata. Markers used for sorting pooled cutaneous lymph node cells were CD4, CD8alpha, NKG2D, NKG2ACE and others. It was cDNA, reverse transcribed from extracted RNA, that served as the sequencing template. Method: immunoSEQ multiplex PCR; TCRdb's copy keeps in-frame clones and lacks some. The sample yields more than 250,000 clones, without any singletons. Study-level points and caveats: The study found TCR sharing across patients less clear than in mice, possibly for HLA reasons.

Notes on this clone: Its target is unknown. Gene names and germline match the mouse. The missing CDR3 end, 4 residues past where the read stops, is filled in from the germline J gene.

V lost 0 bases to trimming and J lost 0 bases, with 8 bases between them. This CDR3 has 15 amino acids. Germline V gene data show CDR1 as MSHET and CDR2 as SYDVDS. The chain employs TRBV29 and TRBJ1-1; D might be TRBD1 (6 bases). The sample was CD4+ T cells sorted from a lymph node. The receptor comes from a C3H/HeJ mouse with alopecia areata. As its MHC haplotype, the strain has H2-k. The CDR3 loop reads CASSLSGQTNTEVFF. CDR3 bases read: TGTGCTAGCAGTTTATCCGGACAGACAAACACA. The whole variable domain, filled in from reference TRBV29 and TRBJ1-1, reads DMKVTQMPRYLIKRMGENVLLECGQDMSHETMYWYRQDPGLGLQLIYISYDVDSNSEGDIPKGYRVSRKKREHFSLILDSAKTNQTSVYFCASSLSGQTNTEVFFGKGTRLTVV.